This TCR beta chain was identified in a study of CD8 T cells in ankylosing spondylitis. Study results and limitations: Relatively rare in peripheral blood, disease-linked clones were also CD8+. Significant enrichment of disease-linked clones was reported in matched ankylosing spondylitis synovial fluid.

This clonotype was detected many times. Antigen: not known. Molecular-barcoded quantitative 5'-RACE produced these TCR beta libraries. TCRdb redid the calling of the 5' RACE reads with MiXCR, one entry per CDR3 protein. Altogether 200,000 to 250,000 distinct CDR3 sequences are present, about 11% being singletons, with the ten largest covering approximately 20%. In germline, CDR1 is LGHDT, CDR2 YNNKEL (reference sequence). The CDR3 runs 13 residues. V lost 4 bases and J lost 4, with 11 bases in between. The receptor was derived from a male donor with ankylosing spondylitis or in good health (not recorded which). The V call is TRBV3-1, the J call TRBJ2-7; TRBD1 might be the D (5 bases). Sequencing was carried out using blood, either unsorted or a sorted T cell fraction (not recorded which). The DNA of the CDR3 is TGTGCCAGCAGCCCGACAGATTTGTACGAGCAGTACTTC. This translates into CASSPTDLYEQYF.